Following are 2 T cell receptor beta chains from one sample sequenced in a study of PD-1 blockade in classical Hodgkin lymphoma. Documented time point: cycle 4 day 1 (C4D1), after more than five weeks of nivolumab. All the patients suffered relapse after autologous stem cell transplantation, and brentuximab vedotin exposure differed. Generated by immunoSEQ multiplex PCR, the TCRdb table keeps only in-frame clones and is missing some. The data contain roughly 56,000 clones, around 90% of them singletons. The starting material was peripheral blood mononuclear cells (PBMCs), obtained before the fourth cycle of nivolumab. The receptors originated from a human donor with classical Hodgkin lymphoma.

The chain joins TRBV6-1 to TRBJ2-7, with a possible D match to TRBD1 (6 bases). There are 14 residues in the CDR3. With 7 bases removed from V and 4 bases from J, the gap between germline ends came to 17 bases. In germline, CDR1 is MNHNS, CDR2 SASEGT. CDR3 amino acids: CASISGQNPYEQYF. For the CDR3, the DNA is TGTGCCAGCATTTCAGGACAGAACCCTTACGAGCAGTACTTC.

The rearrangement links TRBV16 to TRBJ1-1, with D unclear. Germline V gives CDR1 KGHSY, CDR2 FQNENV. This CDR3 contains 11 residues. The V and J ends lost 1 base and 7 bases respectively, with 4 bases between them. The CDR3 sequence: CASSQFNEAFF. In DNA form, the CDR3 reads TGTGCCAGCAGCCAATTTAATGAAGCTTTCTTT.